The rows below give T cell receptor beta chains drawn from one sample of a study of OX40 agonist ivuxolimab in advanced cancers. Measured with immunoSEQ multiplex PCR; TCRdb has only the in-frame clones, and not every one. The sample has under 90,000 clones; around 83% are singletons. This material consisted of CD4+ or CD8+ T cells sorted from blood, taken in a trial of the OX40 agonist ivuxolimab. The receptors were gathered from an adult with an advanced solid tumor such as melanoma, head and neck, liver or kidney cancer. CDR3s include the opening cysteine and the closing phenylalanine or tryptophan. D genes are given only for firm matches. Clone size is given for some rows only: seen once, a few or many times, or a class if the clone is expanded.

j_call d_call clone_size cdr3_length v_call cdr3_nt cdr3_aa
TRBJ1-2 . . 14 TRBV7-2 TGTGCCAGCAGCTGGGGACCGGACTCCTATGGCTACACCTTC CASSWGPDSYGYTF
TRBJ1-3 . few 14 TRBV7-3 TGTGCCAGCAGCCCCGGGCAGGTGGGAAACACCATATATTTT CASSPGQVGNTIYF
TRBJ2-1 TRBD1 . 15 TRBV19 TGTGCCAGTACCTCATGGGACAGGGGGCCGAATGAGCAGTTCTTC CASTSWDRGPNEQFF
TRBJ2-7 . . 13 TRBV7-8 TGTGCCAGCAGCTTTATCGGACGCTACGAGCAGTACTTC CASSFIGRYEQYF
TRBJ2-4 TRBD1 . 14 TRBV13 TGTGCCAGCAGCCCCAGGACAGGGGCGGACATTCAGTACTTC CASSPRTGADIQYF
TRBJ2-7 TRBD2 . 15 TRBV18 TGTGCCAGCTCACCAGGACTAGCGCTGACCTACGAGCAGTACTTC CASSPGLALTYEQYF
TRBJ1-5 . . 16 TRBV2 TGTGCCAGCAGTCCAGACTACCCAGGGGGCAATCAGCCCCAGCATTTT CASSPDYPGGNQPQHF
TRBJ1-2 . once 14 TRBV7-2 TGTGCCAGCAGCTTAGTGGCCCGAGGAGGAGGCTACACCTTC CASSLVARGGGYTF
TRBJ2-3 TRBD2 once 17 TRBV5-4 TGTGCCAGCAGGGGACCAGGACTAGCGGGAGGGTCAGATACGCAGTATTTT CASRGPGLAGGSDTQYF
TRBJ2-7 . . 11 TRBV6-5 TGTGCCAGCAGTCCTTGGGACGAGCAGTACTTC CASSPWDEQYF
TRBJ1-2 . once 16 TRBV18 TGTGCCAGCTCTAGATTAATAGGGAGACGCGACTATGGCTACACCTTC CASSRLIGRRDYGYTF
TRBJ1-5 . . 13 TRBV19 TGTGCCAGTAGTATGGGGCAGCGTCAGCCCCAGCATTTT CASSMGQRQPQHF
TRBJ2-3 . . 15 TRBV14 TGTGCCAGCAGCCAACAGGGCGGATACACAGATACGCAGTATTTT CASSQQGGYTDTQYF
TRBJ2-2 TRBD2 . 16 TRBV5-4 TGTGCCAGCAGCTTGGACCCTAGCGGGGGCACCGGGGAGCTGTTTTTT CASSLDPSGGTGELFF
TRBJ2-2 . . 15 TRBV6-1 TGTGCCAGTCCCATGGGGCTATCAACAACCGGGGAGCTGTTTTTT CASPMGLSTTGELFF
TRBJ2-5 TRBD1 few 15 TRBV28 TGTGCCAGCAGTGAGCCCGGGACAGGGGTAGAGACCCAGTACTTC CASSEPGTGVETQYF
TRBJ1-4 . . 15 TRBV19 TGTGCCAGTAGTATTTTGATCTTCAATAATGAAAAACTGTTTTTT CASSILIFNNEKLFF
TRBJ2-5 TRBD1 few 15 TRBV5-1 TGCGCCAGCAGCTTGGGGGCAGGGGGTATCGAGACCCAGTACTTC CASSLGAGGIETQYF
TRBJ1-1 . . 16 TRBV4-1 TGCGCCAGCAGCCAAGAGAAGGGTAGTGTGAACACTGAAGCTTTCTTT CASSQEKGSVNTEAFF